The 27 T cell receptor beta chains listed next were all sequenced from one sample in a study of sequential checkpoint blockade in melanoma. Profiling relied on immunoSEQ multiplex PCR, and the TCRdb table lists in-frame clones only, not all of them. The repertoire holds approximately 21,000 clones, with under 85% as singletons. As to treatment: randomized to nivolumab then ipilimumab (arm A) or the reverse (arm B). The sample here was CD8+ T cells sorted from blood (inferred from file names), taken from a patient given nivolumab and ipilimumab in sequence. The receptors derive from a human donor with melanoma.

This clone was observed a single time. The CDR3, as DNA: TGTGCCAGTAGTTCGCCGGGACAGAGAGCGAACACTGAAGCTTTCTTT. Amino acid sequence: CASSSPGQRANTEAFF. The rearrangement uses TRBV19 and TRBJ1-1; 7 bases agree with TRBD1. CDR1 LNHDA and CDR2 SQIVND come from the germline V gene (reference sequence). V was clipped by 5 bases and J by 1 base; unmatched bases: 10. This CDR3 comprises 16 residues.

This clone was observed a handful of times. The chain carries TRBV19 and TRBJ2-7; possibly TRBD2 for D (5 bases). The CDR3 covers 13 residues. V was trimmed by 1 base and J by 5 bases, leaving 9 bases between them. Germline V lookup: CDR1 LNHDA, CDR2 SQIVND (reference sequence). The CDR3 coding sequence is TGTGCCAGTAGTATAGGAGCGGAGAACGAGCAGTACTTC. Translation gives CASSIGAENEQYF.

CDR3 bases: TGTGCCAGCAGCTTCGGGAACACTGAAGCTTTCTTT. This encodes CASSFGNTEAFF. V is TRBV7-3 and J is TRBJ1-1; no clear D gene. CDR1 SGHTA and CDR2 FQGTGA come from the germline V gene. With 3 bases removed from V and 1 base from J, the gap between germline ends came to 3 bases. This CDR3 comprises 12 residues.

The chain is built from TRBV6-5 and TRBJ1-1, with 7 positions matching TRBD1. The CDR3 runs 16 residues. Looked up from germline, CDR1 is MNHEY and CDR2 is SVGAGI. J gave up 2 bases and V 3 bases, and 9 bases lay outside the gene matches. The CDR3 protein is CASSYGQGGRNTEAFF. The CDR3 DNA is TGTGCCAGCAGTTATGGGCAGGGGGGTAGAAACACTGAAGCTTTCTTT.

V gene TRBV13 combines with J gene TRBJ2-7, with TRBD1 as a possible D gene (5 bases). The CDR3 spans 14 residues. Per the germline V gene, CDR1 is PRHDT and CDR2 is FYEKMQ (reference sequence). V dropped 3 bases and J dropped 2 bases, with 11 bases sitting between them. CDR3 protein: CASSFGRQTYEQYF. As DNA, the CDR3 is TGTGCCAGCAGCTTCGGGCGACAGACCTACGAGCAGTACTTC.

V and J are TRBV30 and TRBJ1-1; weak D call: TRBD1 (5 bases). Trimming shortened V by 5 bases and J by 6 bases, and 13 bases separated the two germline ends. Germline CDR1 GTSNPN, CDR2 SVGIG (reference sequence). The CDR3 spans 12 residues. For the CDR3, the DNA is TGTGCCTGGGACAACGCGGGGGCTGAAGCTTTCTTT. Translated, it gives CAWDNAGAEAFF.

The V gene is TRBV19, the J gene TRBJ2-1; 8 positions agree with TRBD2. The CDR3 sequence is 15 residues long. Trimming cost V 4 bases and J 4 bases; bases outside gene matches: 6. In germline, CDR1 is LNHDA, CDR2 SQIVND (reference sequence). DNA for the CDR3: TGTGCCAGTAGTAGGGCCGGGGGGGCTTACAATGAGCAGTTCTTC. Translating it yields CASSRAGGAYNEQFF.

The chain joins TRBV30 to TRBJ1-1, with TRBD1 matching over 7 bases. Per the germline V gene, CDR1 is GTSNPN and CDR2 is SVGIG (reference sequence). This CDR3 comprises 11 residues. V lost 5 bases to trimming and J lost 6 bases; unmatched junction nucleotides: 3. The CDR3 here is CAWGDSAEAFF. DNA of the CDR3: TGTGCCTGGGGGGACAGCGCTGAAGCTTTCTTT.

The chain recombines TRBV2 with TRBJ1-1, with unresolved D. The V and J ends lost 5 bases and 1 base respectively, with 5 bases between them. Germline-derived CDR1 and CDR2 are SNHLY and FYNNEI. The CDR3 is 12 residues long. The CDR3 DNA reads as TGTGCCAGCAGTACAGCGAACACTGAAGCTTTCTTT. Protein: CASSTANTEAFF.

The rearrangement joins TRBV15 to TRBJ1-2; D is ambiguous. The CDR3 totals 12 residues. V was pared by 1 base and J by 8 bases, with 8 bases between. The germline V gene has CDR1 LNHNV and CDR2 YYDKDF (reference sequence). Here the CDR3 reads CATSRGTGGYTF. In nucleotides, the CDR3 is TGTGCCACCAGCAGAGGAACGGGAGGCTACACCTTC.

The chain is built from TRBV2 and TRBJ2-7; 10 bases align to TRBD2. The CDR3 has 14 amino acids. Germline CDR1 reads SNHLY; CDR2 reads FYNNEI. J gave up 5 bases and V 7 bases, and 8 bases lay outside the gene matches. The CDR3 sequence is CASKVEREGHEQYF. The CDR3 region has the DNA TGTGCCAGCAAGGTCGAGCGGGAGGGCCACGAGCAGTACTTC.

The J gene is TRBJ2-7, the V gene TRBV29-1; TRBD2 aligns across 10 bases. Looked up from germline, CDR1 is SQVTM and CDR2 is ANQGSEA. The CDR3 contains 14 residues. V shed 2 bases and J 1 base; nucleotides not matched to a gene: 2. As DNA, the CDR3 is TGCAGCGTTGAAACTAGCGGGACTTCCTACGAGCAGTACTTC. This encodes CSVETSGTSYEQYF.

The V call is TRBV13, the J call TRBJ1-2, with 9 bases lining up with TRBD1. Germline lookup yields CDR1 PRHDT and CDR2 FYEKMQ (reference sequence). With V trimmed by 5 bases and J by 5 bases, 6 bases remained unmatched. The CDR3 spans 14 residues. The CDR3, as DNA: TGTGCCAGCAGCCGAGACAGGGGGACGTATGGCTACACCTTC. Translated: CASSRDRGTYGYTF.

Only a few counts were recorded for this clone. Other DNA sequences of this sample code for an identical CDR3. V usage is TRBV6-1 and J usage is TRBJ2-7; a possible D gene is TRBD2 (6 bases). Germline lookup yields CDR1 MNHNS and CDR2 SASEGT. CDR3 length: 13 amino acids. Trimming took 2 bases from V and 3 from J, leaving 8 bases between them. The CDR3 region is CASSERGLYEQYF. The CDR3 DNA is TGTGCCAGCAGTGAAAGGGGACTCTACGAGCAGTACTTC.

The chain has TRBV5-6 and TRBJ2-7; no definite D call. The CDR3 has 13 residues. Looked up from germline, CDR1 is SGHDT and CDR2 is YYEEEE. With 0 bases removed from V and 0 bases from J, the gap between germline ends came to 4 bases. CDR3 amino acids: CASSLAVSYEQYF. Here the CDR3 DNA reads TGTGCCAGCAGCTTGGCGGTCTCCTACGAGCAGTACTTC. Combining the CDR3 with reference TRBV5-6 and TRBJ2-7 gives the whole variable domain DAGVTQSPTHLIKTRGQQVTLRCSPKSGHDTVSWYQQALGQGPQFIFQYYEEEERQRGNFPDRFSGHQFPNYSSELNVNALLLGDSALYLCASSLAVSYEQYFGPGTRLTVT.

This clone was seen once. This sequence joins TRBV19 and TRBJ1-1; TRBD1 might be the D (5 bases). V lost 3 bases, J lost 3 bases, and 8 bases lay in between. This CDR3 is built from 13 residues. In germline, CDR1 is LNHDA, CDR2 SQIVND (reference sequence). For the CDR3, the DNA is TGTGCCAGTAGTATCGGGGGTTACACTGAAGCTTTCTTT. It is translated as CASSIGGYTEAFF.

V usage is TRBV6-1 and J usage is TRBJ2-7; possible D gene TRBD2, 5 bases. This CDR3 comprises 14 residues. CDR1 and CDR2 from the germline V gene are MNHNS and SASEGT. V was clipped by 7 bases and J by 2 bases, with 15 bases between them. The CDR3 loop reads CASNIGRGAYEQYF. The CDR3 nucleotides are TGTGCCAGCAATATAGGGAGAGGCGCCTACGAGCAGTACTTC.

The chain is built from TRBV2 and TRBJ1-1; D remains unclear. V lost 0 bases, J lost 3 bases, and 11 bases lay in between. This CDR3 has 15 amino acids. The germline V gene has CDR1 SNHLY and CDR2 FYNNEI. CDR3 in amino acids: CASSEAGLRDTEAFF. The CDR3 region has the DNA TGTGCCAGCAGTGAAGCAGGGCTGAGGGACACTGAAGCTTTCTTT.

This chain connects TRBV7-9 to TRBJ2-7; maybe TRBD1 (6 bases). This CDR3 region has 14 residues. Germline CDR1 SEHNR, CDR2 FQNEAQ (reference sequence). Between the trimmed V and J ends, which lost 6 bases and 2 bases, there was a span of 14 bases. This chain's CDR3 is CASRAPGHTYEQYF. CDR3 nucleotides: TGTGCCAGCAGAGCCCCGGGACATACCTACGAGCAGTACTTC.

The chain couples TRBV25-1 to TRBJ1-2, with D perhaps TRBD1 (6 bases). The CDR3 is 10 residues long. Per germline, CDR1 MGHDK and CDR2 SYGVNS. In nucleotides, the CDR3 is TGTGGTAACAGGGTCACAAGCTACACCTTC. Residues: CGNRVTSYTF.

The chain links TRBV27 to TRBJ1-4; 7 bases are a match to TRBD1. This CDR3 has 14 residues. The germline CDR1 and CDR2 sequences are MNHEY and SMNVEV (reference sequence). Trimming removed 6 bases from V and 3 bases from J; junction bases left unmatched: 4. The CDR3 nucleotides are TGTGCCAGCAGGGCTGGGACAGCTAATGAAAAACTGTTTTTT. It translates to CASRAGTANEKLFF.

DNA for the CDR3: TGTGCCAGCAGCTCCAGACAGAGCTACGAGCAGTACTTC. Amino acid sequence: CASSSRQSYEQYF. V gene TRBV11-3 combines with J gene TRBJ2-7, with D tentatively TRBD1 (5 bases). This CDR3 contains 13 residues. The V gene's germline CDR1 is SGHNT and CDR2 YENEEA. The V and J ends lost 4 bases and 3 bases respectively, with 10 bases between them.

The chain joins TRBV7-9 to TRBJ1-1; TRBD1 is a possible D gene (6 bases). Germline lookup yields CDR1 SEHNR and CDR2 FQNEAQ (reference sequence). V lost 5 bases to trimming and J lost 1 base, with 14 bases between them. This CDR3 has 15 residues. For the CDR3, the DNA is TGTGCCAGCAGCCATCGCGACAGGCCGAACACTGAAGCTTTCTTT. Translated: CASSHRDRPNTEAFF.

The chain uses TRBV21-1 and TRBJ1-5; the table names TRBD1, a call not compared with the DNA. TRBV21-1 is a pseudogene segment. CDR3 length: 16 amino acids. The CDR3: CASSPGQKIGNQPQHF. CDR3 DNA sequence: TGTGCCAGCAGCCCGGGACAGAAGATTGGCAATCAGCCCCAGCATTTT.

The chain uses TRBV30 and TRBJ1-4; 7 bases line up with TRBD1. Germline-derived CDR1 and CDR2 are GTSNPN and SVGIG (reference sequence). Unmatched junction bases numbered 6, after V lost 0 bases and J lost 5 bases. CDR3 length: 15 residues. This chain's CDR3 is CAWSVVRDRNEKLFF. CDR3 bases: TGTGCCTGGAGTGTCGTAAGGGACAGAAATGAAAAACTGTTTTTT.

This clone was picked up a small number of times. This chain uses TRBV9 with TRBJ1-3; weak D call: TRBD1 (5 bases). V dropped 0 bases and J dropped 1 base, with 8 bases sitting between them. CDR1 and CDR2 from the germline V gene are SGDLS and YYNGEE. CDR3 length: 15 amino acids. CDR3 sequence: CASSVGGVSGNTIYF. The CDR3 DNA reads as TGTGCCAGCAGCGTAGGGGGGGTTTCTGGAAACACCATATATTTT.

The V call is TRBV19, the J call TRBJ2-2; tentative D call: TRBD2 (6 bases). The germline V and J ends were trimmed by 8 bases and 6 bases, with 10 bases remaining between them. Germline V lookup: CDR1 LNHDA, CDR2 SQIVND (reference sequence). The CDR3 loop spans 12 amino acids. The CDR3 DNA follows: TGTGCCAGTCGCTGGGGGGCCGGGGAGCTGTTTTTT. It yields the protein CASRWGAGELFF.